Following are 21 T cell receptor beta chains from one sample sequenced in a study of T cell changes during pregnancy in multiple sclerosis. Sequenced by immunoSEQ multiplex PCR; TCRdb stores in-frame clones only, minus some. This repertoire shows 33,000 or so clones, approximately 92% found once; its top ten account for about 0.42%. The material sequenced was CD4+ T cells from peripheral blood mononuclear cells, taken in the third trimester of pregnancy. These receptors were collected from a female donor in good health, enrolled as a control in a pregnancy study.

The chain is built from TRBV6-5 and TRBJ1-2; 10 bases align to TRBD1. With V trimmed by 5 bases and J by 13 bases, 10 bases remained unmatched. From germline, CDR1 is MNHEY and CDR2 SVGAGI. The CDR3 length is 13 residues. CDR3 coding DNA: TGTGCCAGCAGTGGCCCGGGACAGGGGACTTCCACCTTC. Its protein product is CASSGPGQGTSTF.

Only one count was recorded for this clone. J is TRBJ1-1 and V is TRBV23-1; D may be TRBD1 (6 bases). TRBV23-1 is given ORF status, its function remaining uncertain. There are 14 residues in the CDR3. The germline V and J ends were trimmed by 1 base and 6 bases, with 12 bases remaining between them. As DNA, the CDR3 is TGCGCCAGCAGTCAATGTATGGACAGACCTGAAGCTTTCTTT. It specifies CASSQCMDRPEAFF.

This chain uses TRBV9 with TRBJ2-1, with 10 bases matching TRBD1. Germline V gives CDR1 SGDLS, CDR2 YYNGEE. V dropped 4 bases and J dropped 3; count of bases not matched to a gene: 4. The CDR3 length is 15 residues. The CDR3 reads CASSLGTGDYNEQFF. In DNA, the CDR3 is TGTGCCAGCAGCCTCGGGACAGGGGACTACAATGAGCAGTTCTTC.

J is TRBJ1-2 and V is TRBV19; D possibly corresponds to TRBD1 (5 bases). Germline CDR1 is LNHDA and CDR2 is SQIVND (reference sequence). The CDR3 covers 14 residues. Trimming removed 1 base at V and 8 bases at J, with 14 bases between. The CDR3 here is CASSIGVRVGGYTF. In nucleotides, the CDR3 is TGTGCCAGTAGTATAGGGGTCAGGGTCGGCGGCTACACCTTC.

This chain uses TRBV6-6 with TRBJ1-4; D remains unclear. V shed 7 bases and J shed 7 bases, with 13 bases lying between them. CDR1 MNHNY and CDR2 SVGAGI come from the germline V gene (reference sequence). The CDR3 is 13 amino acids. The CDR3, as DNA: TGTGCCAGCACCTCCCGGGGAGGTGAAAAACTGTTTTTT. It encodes CASTSRGGEKLFF.

The V and J genes are TRBV7-2 and TRBJ2-7; 8 nucleotides line up with TRBD1. V was pared by 1 base and J by 3 bases, with 11 bases of the junction left unmatched. Germline CDR1 reads SGHTA; CDR2 reads FQGNSA. The CDR3 extends over 17 amino acids. The CDR3 reads CASSLDDPWGQVYEQYF. In DNA form, the CDR3 reads TGTGCCAGCAGCTTAGACGATCCTTGGGGACAGGTCTACGAGCAGTACTTC.

The CDR3 here is CASRPGRSYEQYF. The CDR3 coding sequence is TGTGCAAGTCGTCCCGGGAGGAGCTACGAGCAGTACTTC. V is TRBV12-2 and J is TRBJ2-7; the table's D call TRBD2 went unverified against the DNA. TRBV12-2 is a pseudogene. This CDR3 region has 13 residues.

This clone was recorded only once. The rearrangement joins TRBV28 to TRBJ2-6; TRBD1 agrees at 8 bases. Germline CDR1 reads MDHEN; CDR2 reads SYDVKM. Germline trimming cut 9 bases from V and 0 bases from J; bases unmatched to any gene: 16. The CDR3 spans 19 residues. The CDR3 here is CASTQEGQVPYSGANVLTF. The CDR3 DNA sequence: TGTGCCAGTACCCAAGAGGGACAGGTACCCTACTCTGGGGCCAACGTCCTGACTTTC.

The V and J genes are TRBV18 and TRBJ2-5, with a possible D match to TRBD1 (5 bases). The CDR3 is 14 amino acids. Germline V CDR1 and CDR2: KGHSH, LQKENI. V was shortened by 4 bases and J by 4 bases, with 13 bases between the two germline ends. This CDR3 is CASSLRTSGETQYF. In nucleotides, the CDR3 is TGTGCCAGCTCACTGCGGACATCGGGAGAGACCCAGTACTTC.

The chain uses TRBV2 and TRBJ2-7; 9 positions match TRBD1. The CDR3 has 14 amino acids. Losses at the gene ends were 4 bases for V and 0 bases for J; bases not matched to a gene: 1. Germline CDR1 reads SNHLY; CDR2 reads FYNNEI. CDR3 amino acids: CASSVGQGSYEQYF. CDR3 nucleotides: TGTGCCAGCAGTGTGGGACAGGGCTCCTACGAGCAGTACTTC.

The V call is TRBV19, the J call TRBJ1-2, with D tentatively TRBD1 (6 bases). The CDR3 has 16 residues. Germline V lookup: CDR1 LNHDA, CDR2 SQIVND (reference sequence). V gave up 5 bases and J gave up 0 bases, with 16 bases separating them. This CDR3 is CASSPLYRVANYGYTF. CDR3 in DNA: TGTGCCAGTAGTCCCCTCTACAGGGTTGCTAACTATGGCTACACCTTC.

About this clone: The junction departs from the called germline gene at one end, perhaps through a read error. The chain joins TRBV6-1 to TRBJ1-2; 10 bases are shared with TRBD1. The CDR3 length is 15 residues. Looked up from germline, CDR1 is MNHNS and CDR2 is SASEGT. DNA of the CDR3: TGTGCCAGCAGTGTTTTACCCGGGACAGGGGCATACGTCCTTTTC. Its protein product is CASSVLPGTGAYVLF.

The chain employs TRBV9 and TRBJ2-7; 7 bases fit TRBD1. This CDR3 is built from 16 residues. Trimming took 0 bases from V and 2 from J; bases not matched to a gene: 8. CDR1 SGDLS and CDR2 YYNGEE come from the germline V gene. CDR3 in amino acids: CASSVGGGIKTYEQYF. CDR3 coding DNA: TGTGCCAGCAGCGTAGGAGGGGGCATAAAGACCTACGAGCAGTACTTC.

The rearrangement uses TRBV19 and TRBJ1-1; no firm D call. The CDR3 loop spans 14 amino acids. V was clipped by 7 bases and J by 4 bases, with 16 bases between them. The germline gives CDR1 LNHDA, CDR2 SQIVND (reference sequence). For the CDR3, the DNA is TGTGCCAGTACGCGGGCGGGGATCGGCACTGAAGCTTTCTTT. This encodes CASTRAGIGTEAFF.

The chain has TRBV27 and TRBJ2-7, with 7 bases fitting TRBD1. This CDR3 has 14 residues. Germline lookup yields CDR1 MNHEY and CDR2 SMNVEV (reference sequence). V was pared by 6 bases and J by 4 bases, with 9 bases of the junction left unmatched. CDR3 coding DNA: TGTGCCAGCAGCAGAGACAGGGCAGCGTACGAGCAGTACTTC. This codes for CASSRDRAAYEQYF.

The J gene is TRBJ1-2, the V gene TRBV5-4, with D possibly TRBD1 on 6 matching bases. V lost 7 bases and J lost 2, with 15 bases in between. There are 14 residues in the CDR3. Germline V gene data show CDR1 as SGHNT and CDR2 as YYREEE (reference sequence). CDR3 sequence reads: CASAKGGGNYGYTF. The CDR3 DNA sequence: TGTGCCAGCGCCAAGGGGGGAGGGAACTATGGCTACACCTTC.

The gene calls are TRBV7-2 and TRBJ2-2; D might be TRBD1 (5 bases). This CDR3 spans 13 amino acids. Trimming removed 1 base at V and 5 bases at J, with 5 bases between. Germline CDR1 reads SGHTA; CDR2 reads FQGNSA. The CDR3 here is CASSLDRTGELFF. The CDR3, as DNA: TGTGCCAGCAGCTTAGACAGGACCGGGGAGCTGTTTTTT.

The chain employs TRBV7-9 and TRBJ2-7, with 7 bases matching TRBD1. Germline V gives CDR1 SEHNR, CDR2 FQNEAQ (reference sequence). V was pared by 1 base and J by 6 bases, with 6 bases of the junction left unmatched. The CDR3 extends over 14 amino acids. The CDR3 loop is CASSLVRTGGEQYF. CDR3 DNA sequence: TGTGCCAGCAGCTTAGTAAGGACAGGAGGCGAGCAGTACTTC.

The chain joins TRBV18 to TRBJ2-2; D possibly corresponds to TRBD2 (6 bases). CDR3 length equals 13 residues. CDR1 KGHSH and CDR2 LQKENI come from the germline V gene. The CDR3 region has the DNA TGTGCTGCGGGGCCTATATCCACCGGGGAGCTGTTTTTT. It translates to CAAGPISTGELFF. The entire variable domain, with the rest obtained from reference TRBV18 and TRBJ2-2, is as follows: NAGVMQNPRHLVRRRGQEARLRCSPMKGHSHVYWYRQLPEEGLKFMVYLQKENIIDESGMPKERFSAEFPKEGPSILRIQQVVRGDSAAYFCAAGPISTGELFFGEGSRLTVL.

The chain employs TRBV25-1 and TRBJ1-6; TRBD1 might be the D (5 bases). The CDR3 runs to 13 residues. CDR1 MGHDK and CDR2 SYGVNS come from the germline V gene. V gave up 5 bases and J gave up 7 bases, with 9 bases separating them. The CDR3 here is CASSTAGNSPLHF. CDR3 sequence (DNA): TGTGCCAGCAGTACGGCAGGGAATTCACCCCTCCACTTT.

The chain combines TRBV5-5 with TRBJ1-6; the D is unclear. The V gene's germline CDR1 is SGHKS and CDR2 YYEKEE (reference sequence). The CDR3 has 16 residues. Trimming stripped 4 bases from V and 2 bases from J, with 13 bases between. The CDR3 protein is CASSHGGGAYNSPLHF. In DNA form, the CDR3 reads TGTGCCAGCAGCCACGGTGGAGGAGCCTATAATTCACCCCTCCACTTT.